Shown below are 28 T cell receptor beta chains from a single sample sequenced in a study of post-analysis software for immune sequencing data. Findings and limits, study-wide: When patients were compared with controls, four or five TRBV segments were more frequent, TRBV5-6, TRBV5-1 and TRBV20-1 among them.

Which antigens these TCRs recognize remains unknown. Unique molecular identifiers tagged the TCR beta cDNA libraries. TCRdb re-called the PCR reads with MiXCR, one entry per CDR3 protein. The table records around 500,000 distinct CDR3 sequences, 30% to 40% of them present only once. The sample was blood. These receptors came from a girl aged 2 to 17 with multiple sclerosis.

This clonotype was recorded a few times. The chain recombines TRBV12-3 or TRBV12-4 with TRBJ2-5, with 11 bases identical to TRBD1. This CDR3 is 14 amino acids long. The V gene end was trimmed by 7 bases and the J gene end by 5 bases; junction bases not matched to a gene: 6. This CDR3 is CASNSGQGAETQYF. The CDR3 coding sequence is TGTGCCAGCAACTCAGGACAGGGGGCTGAGACCCAGTACTTC.

The chain employs TRBV5-6 and TRBJ2-5, with 8 bases matching TRBD1. This CDR3 is built from 14 residues. Germline CDR1 reads SGHDT; CDR2 reads YYEEEE. With 3 bases clipped from V and 4 bases from J, the junction kept 5 bases outside the gene matches. The CDR3 nucleotides read TGTGCCAGCAGCTGGCTGGACAGGGTAGAGACCCAGTACTTC. As protein: CASSWLDRVETQYF.

The rearrangement joins TRBV20-1 to TRBJ2-7; 8 bases are shared with TRBD2. This CDR3 is built from 14 residues. Germline values: CDR1 DFQATT, CDR2 SNEGSKA (reference sequence). The J segment lost 7 bases and the V segment lost 4 bases, leaving 12 bases of the junction unmatched. CDR3 bases: TGCAGTGCTATGCGGGGGGATGGCTACAATGAGCAGTACTTC. Translated, it gives CSAMRGDGYNEQYF.

Worth noting for this clonotype: Germline and junction disagree at one end, which may indicate a read error. This chain connects TRBV13 to TRBJ2-1; weak D call: TRBD2 (5 bases). This CDR3 has 15 residues. Germline loops: CDR1 PRHDT, CDR2 FYEKMQ (reference sequence). The CDR3 protein is CANSLRRTVYNEQFF. The CDR3 coding sequence is TGTGCCAACAGCTTAAGGAGGACTGTCTACAATGAGCAGTTCTTC.

The chain recombines TRBV5-1 with TRBJ2-3; a possible D gene is TRBD2 (5 bases). Germline V gene data show CDR1 as SGHRS and CDR2 as YFSETQ. CDR3 length: 16 amino acids. The ends were cut back, 0 bases at V and 0 bases at J, with 11 bases in the middle. The CDR3 here is CASSLAGGMSTDTQYF. CDR3 bases: TGCGCCAGCAGCTTGGCAGGAGGCATGAGCACAGATACGCAGTATTTT.

This clonotype was seen a handful of times. The chain combines TRBV5-1 with TRBJ2-7; 8 bases map to TRBD1. The length of the CDR3 is 15 residues. Trimming at V came to 4 bases and at J to 3 bases, leaving 9 bases not matched to a gene. Germline-derived CDR1 and CDR2 are SGHRS and YFSETQ. CDR3 loop: CASSPGQGRVYEQYF. As DNA, the CDR3 is TGCGCCAGCAGCCCCGGACAGGGACGCGTCTACGAGCAGTACTTC.

The V call is TRBV5-1, the J call TRBJ2-7; 7 bases fit TRBD1. The CDR3 is 15 amino acids. Unmatched junction bases numbered 6, after V lost 0 bases and J lost 3 bases. Germline V gene data show CDR1 as SGHRS and CDR2 as YFSETQ. CDR3 bases: TGCGCCAGCAGCTTGGGACAGGGAATACTCTACGAGCAGTACTTC. Amino acids: CASSLGQGILYEQYF.

The V and J genes are TRBV4-1 and TRBJ1-4; 11 bases map to TRBD1. The CDR3 runs to 17 residues. V was clipped by 6 bases and J by 4 bases; unmatched bases: 10. Per the germline V gene, CDR1 is MGHRA and CDR2 is YSYEKL. This CDR3 reads CASRQPGTGGINEKLFF. In DNA form, the CDR3 reads TGCGCCAGCAGGCAGCCCGGGACAGGGGGAATTAATGAAAAACTGTTTTTT.

The V call is TRBV7-6, the J call TRBJ2-1; no clear D. CDR3 length: 12 residues. V gave up 1 base and J gave up 5 bases, with 3 bases separating them. Germline V gives CDR1 SGHVS, CDR2 FNYEAQ. The CDR3 nucleotides are TGTGCCAGCAGCTTAGGACACAATGAGCAGTTCTTC. It is translated as CASSLGHNEQFF. The complete variable domain, with remaining parts taken from reference TRBV7-6 and TRBJ2-1, reads GAGVSQSPRYKVTKRGQDVALRCDPISGHVSLYWYRQALGQGPEFLTYFNYEAQQDKSGLPNDRFSAERPEGSISTLTIQRTEQRDSAMYRCASSLGHNEQFFGPGTRLTVL.

The chain combines TRBV29-1 with TRBJ2-1, with 7 bases matching TRBD1. The trim removed 6 bases at V and 5 bases at J, leaving 10 bases unmatched. Germline values: CDR1 SQVTM, CDR2 ANQGSEA. This CDR3 has 14 residues. CDR3 amino acids: CSVAEGAWDNEQFF. As DNA, the CDR3 is TGCAGCGTCGCAGAGGGGGCGTGGGACAATGAGCAGTTCTTC.

V gene TRBV5-1 combines with J gene TRBJ2-5; tentatively, D is TRBD2 (5 bases). The germline V and J ends were trimmed by 4 bases and 2 bases, with 12 bases remaining between them. The CDR3 is 14 amino acids. CDR1 SGHRS and CDR2 YFSETQ come from the germline V gene. The CDR3 here is CASSTSSSQETQYF. CDR3 DNA: TGCGCCAGCAGCACTAGTTCCTCGCAAGAGACCCAGTACTTC.

The gene calls are TRBV19 and TRBJ2-1, with D possibly matching TRBD2 (5 bases). V dropped 8 bases and J dropped 1 base, with 12 bases sitting between them. Germline CDR1 and CDR2: LNHDA and SQIVND (reference sequence). CDR3 length: 14 amino acids. The CDR3 DNA follows: TGTGCCAGTCCTTGGAGAGGGTCCTACAATGAGCAGTTCTTC. The encoded protein is CASPWRGSYNEQFF. Full variable domain (remainder filled in from reference TRBV19 and TRBJ2-1): DGGITQSPKYLFRKEGQNVTLSCEQNLNHDAMYWYRQDPGQGLRLIYYSQIVNDFQKGDIAEGYSVSREKKESFPLTVTSAQKNPTAFYLCASPWRGSYNEQFFGPGTRLTVL.

This chain links TRBV5-4 with TRBJ1-1; a possible D gene is TRBD1 (5 bases). The CDR3 has 14 residues. Trimming removed 1 base from V and 8 bases from J, with 15 bases in between. Per the germline V gene, CDR1 is SGHNT and CDR2 is YYREEE (reference sequence). The DNA for the CDR3 is TGTGCCAGCAGCTTGTGGGGGTCGAACAAAGAAGCTTTCTTT. Encoded protein: CASSLWGSNKEAFF.

The chain is built from TRBV2 and TRBJ1-5; D not certain. The V gene lost 5 bases and the J gene lost 6 bases, with 11 bases spanning the gap. CDR1 is SNHLY, CDR2 FYNNEI, per germline. The CDR3 loop spans 13 amino acids. For the CDR3, the DNA is TGTGCCAGCAGTACACGGTTTTTTCAGCCCCAGCATTTT. It specifies CASSTRFFQPQHF.

The chain combines TRBV20-1 with TRBJ1-1; D not resolved. CDR1 and CDR2 from the germline V gene are DFQATT and SNEGSKA (reference sequence). This CDR3 spans 13 amino acids. V lost 0 bases, J lost 10 bases, and 15 bases lay in between. CDR3: CSAREGNSWGAFF. The CDR3 DNA is TGCAGTGCTAGAGAGGGGAACAGCTGGGGAGCTTTCTTT.

The rearrangement uses TRBV4-1 and TRBJ2-1, with TRBD2 identical over 13 bases. The CDR3 extends over 18 amino acids. CDR1 and CDR2 from the germline V gene are MGHRA and YSYEKL. The V segment lost 4 bases and the J segment 4 bases; nucleotides outside the gene matches: 10. For the CDR3, the DNA is TGCGCCAGCAGCCGAGAGAGGACTAGCGGGGGCCTATACAATGAGCAGTTCTTC. Protein sequence: CASSRERTSGGLYNEQFF.

The chain carries TRBV5-1 and TRBJ2-1, with D possibly being TRBD1 (7 bases). This CDR3 contains 15 residues. Trimming cost V 4 bases and J 10 bases, with 21 bases left between them. The germline V gene encodes CDR1 SGHRS and CDR2 YFSETQ. This CDR3 is CASSLRDRISYEQFF. CDR3 in DNA: TGCGCCAGCAGCCTGCGGGACAGAATATCCTACGAGCAGTTCTTC. The full variable domain, completed using reference TRBV5-1 and TRBJ2-1, is KAGVTQTPRYLIKTRGQQVTLSCSPISGHRSVSWYQQTPGQGLQFLFEYFSETQRNKGNFPGRFSGRQFSNSRSEMNVSTLELGDSALYLCASSLRDRISYEQFFGPGTRLTVL.

J is TRBJ2-7 and V is TRBV4-1; maybe TRBD1 (5 bases). This CDR3 comprises 16 residues. V dropped 1 base and J dropped 2 bases, with 15 bases sitting between them. Germline loops: CDR1 MGHRA, CDR2 YSYEKL. The CDR3 nucleotides are TGCGCCAGCAGCCAAGGGGCTACGGGCAGGGCCTACGAGCAGTACTTC. Protein sequence: CASSQGATGRAYEQYF.

This clonotype has a handful of counts. The genes are TRBV12-3 or TRBV12-4 and TRBJ2-4; D remains unclear. V dropped 5 bases and J dropped 0 bases, with 8 bases sitting between them. The CDR3 contains 14 residues. Here the CDR3 DNA reads TGTGCCAGCAGTCACAGAATAGCCAAAAACATTCAGTACTTC. This codes for CASSHRIAKNIQYF.

This clonotype has more than one count but fewer than ten. V usage is TRBV24-1 and J usage is TRBJ1-1, with D perhaps matching TRBD1 (5 bases). With 2 bases removed from V and 4 bases from J, the gap between germline ends came to 10 bases. The CDR3 is 14 amino acids. Germline V gene sequence: CDR1 KGHDR, CDR2 SFDVKD. Written as DNA, the CDR3 is TGTGCCACCAGTGATTCAGGGATTGGCACTGAAGCTTTCTTT. It is translated as CATSDSGIGTEAFF.

J is TRBJ2-2 and V is TRBV7-6, with no clear D. Germline values: CDR1 SGHVS, CDR2 FNYEAQ. The CDR3 extends over 16 amino acids. Trimming took off 5 bases at V and 0 bases at J, with 13 bases between the two ends. This chain's CDR3 is CASSHPSGPNTGELFF. As DNA, the CDR3 is TGTGCCAGCAGCCACCCAAGTGGCCCGAACACCGGGGAGCTGTTTTTT.

J is TRBJ2-5 and V is TRBV6-5; TRBD1 aligns across 7 bases. The CDR3 has 13 residues. V lost 8 bases and J lost 3; bases outside the gene matches: 6. CDR1 is MNHEY, CDR2 SVGAGI, per germline. In nucleotides, the CDR3 is TGTGCCAGCGGACAGGACTTAGAAGAGACCCAGTACTTC. This encodes CASGQDLEETQYF.

This clonotype was seen a handful of times. The V and J genes are TRBV7-9 and TRBJ2-7; 7 nucleotides line up with TRBD1. The CDR3 totals 16 residues. Per germline, CDR1 SEHNR and CDR2 FQNEAQ (reference sequence). With V trimmed by 5 bases and J by 3 bases, 13 bases remained unmatched. The CDR3 loop reads CASSRPPSGQNYEQYF. The CDR3, as DNA: TGTGCCAGCAGCCGCCCCCCCTCGGGACAGAACTACGAGCAGTACTTC.

Remarks on this clonotype: A read error may explain this, as a much larger clone is one base away. The genes are TRBV4-1 and TRBJ2-5, with 12 bases fitting TRBD2. The CDR3 covers 17 residues. From germline, CDR1 is MGHRA and CDR2 YSYEKL. The CDR3 reads CASSQVQTSGGQEAQYF. CDR3 bases: TGCGCCAGCAGCCAAGTTCAGACTAGCGGGGGCCAAGAGGCCCAGTACTTC.

With respect to this clonotype: Given a much more abundant clone one base away, this may be a read error. This CDR3 is CSVETSGEGETQFF. The CDR3 region has the DNA TGCAGCGTTGAGACTAGCGGGGAGGGAGAGACCCAGTTCTTC. The V call is TRBV29-1, the J call TRBJ2-1; 11 bases match TRBD2. The CDR3 extends over 14 amino acids. CDR1 is SQVTM, CDR2 ANQGSEA, per germline. The J segment lost 13 bases and the V segment lost 3 bases, leaving 11 bases of the junction unmatched.

J is TRBJ2-3 and V is TRBV15; TRBD2 aligns across 9 bases. The CDR3 covers 16 residues. The V segment lost 0 bases and the J segment 4 bases; nucleotides outside the gene matches: 5. The germline V gene encodes CDR1 LNHNV and CDR2 YYDKDF (reference sequence). The DNA of the CDR3 is TGTGCCACCAGCAGAGAACTAGCGGGTGTAGCAGATACGCAGTATTTT. This encodes CATSRELAGVADTQYF.

The sample holds a few counts of this clonotype. The chain is built from TRBV12-3 or TRBV12-4 and TRBJ1-5; D is ambiguous. There are 12 residues in the CDR3. Trimming cost V 6 bases and J 7 bases, with 10 bases left between them. The CDR3 protein is CASSRATQPQHF. Written as DNA, the CDR3 is TGTGCCAGCAGCCGCGCTACGCAGCCCCAGCATTTT.

This clonotype has a handful of counts. The chain uses TRBV20-1 and TRBJ2-3, with TRBD2 matching 14 bases. V lost 6 bases to trimming and J lost 3 bases; unmatched junction nucleotides: 5. This CDR3 has 15 amino acids. The V gene's germline CDR1 is DFQATT and CDR2 SNEGSKA (reference sequence). CDR3 in DNA: TGCAGTGCGGCCCGGACTAGCGGGGGGACAGATACGCAGTATTTT. It is translated as CSAARTSGGTDTQYF.